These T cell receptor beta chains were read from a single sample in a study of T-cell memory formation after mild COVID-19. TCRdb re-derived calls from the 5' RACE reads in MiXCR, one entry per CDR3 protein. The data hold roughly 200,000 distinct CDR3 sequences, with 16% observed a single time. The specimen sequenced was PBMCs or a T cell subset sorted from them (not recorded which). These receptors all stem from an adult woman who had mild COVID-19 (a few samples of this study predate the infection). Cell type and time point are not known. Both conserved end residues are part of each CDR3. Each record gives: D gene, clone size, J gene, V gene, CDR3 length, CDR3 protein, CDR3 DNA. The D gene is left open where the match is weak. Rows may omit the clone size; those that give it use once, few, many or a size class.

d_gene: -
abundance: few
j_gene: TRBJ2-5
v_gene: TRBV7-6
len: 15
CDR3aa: CASSLVGGRRETQYF
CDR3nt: TGTGCCAGCAGCTTAGTCGGTGGACGGCGAGAGACCCAGTACTTC

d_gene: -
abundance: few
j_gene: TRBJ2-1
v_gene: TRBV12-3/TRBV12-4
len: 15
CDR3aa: CASRGGTKAYNEQFF
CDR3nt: TGTGCCAGCAGGGGGGGGACAAAGGCCTACAATGAGCAGTTCTTC

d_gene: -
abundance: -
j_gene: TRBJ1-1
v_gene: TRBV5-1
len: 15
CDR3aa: CASSLEAAVGTEAFF
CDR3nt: TGCGCCAGCAGCTTGGAGGCGGCAGTCGGCACTGAAGCTTTCTTT

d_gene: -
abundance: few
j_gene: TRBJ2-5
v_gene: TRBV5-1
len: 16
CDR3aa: CASSLAGGSSQETQYF
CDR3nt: TGCGCCAGCAGCTTGGCCGGAGGGAGCAGCCAAGAGACCCAGTACTTC

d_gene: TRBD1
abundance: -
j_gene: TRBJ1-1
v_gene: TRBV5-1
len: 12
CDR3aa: CASSSQGNEAFF
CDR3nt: TGCGCCAGCAGCTCACAGGGGAATGAAGCTTTCTTT

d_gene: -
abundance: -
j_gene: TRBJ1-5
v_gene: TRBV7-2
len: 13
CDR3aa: CASSQRGNQPQHF
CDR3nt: TGTGCCAGCAGCCAAAGGGGAAATCAGCCCCAGCATTTT

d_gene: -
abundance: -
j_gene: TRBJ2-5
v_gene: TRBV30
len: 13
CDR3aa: CAWSDGNTETQYF
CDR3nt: TGTGCCTGGAGCGACGGAAACACGGAGACCCAGTACTTC

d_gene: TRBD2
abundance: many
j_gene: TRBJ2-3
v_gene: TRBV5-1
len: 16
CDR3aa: CASSLAGGSFADTQYF
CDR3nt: TGCGCCAGCAGCTTGGCGGGCGGGAGTTTCGCAGATACGCAGTATTTT

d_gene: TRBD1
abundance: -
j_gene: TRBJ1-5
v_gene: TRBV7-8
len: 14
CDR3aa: CASSSDRANQPQHF
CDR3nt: TGTGCCAGCAGCTCGGACAGGGCAAATCAGCCCCAGCATTTT

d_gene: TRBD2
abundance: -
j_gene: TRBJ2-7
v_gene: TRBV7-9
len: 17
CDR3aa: CASSSLTSGAANEAQYF
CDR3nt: TGTGCCAGCAGCTCCTTGACTAGCGGGGCTGCCAACGAAGCGCAGTACTTC

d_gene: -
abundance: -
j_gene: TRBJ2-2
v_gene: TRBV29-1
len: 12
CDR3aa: CSVVGRGGELFF
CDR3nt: TGCAGCGTTGTTGGGCGAGGCGGGGAGCTGTTTTTT

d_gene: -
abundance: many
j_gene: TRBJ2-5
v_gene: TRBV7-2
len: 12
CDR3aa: CASSLAAETQYF
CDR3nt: TGTGCCAGCAGCTTAGCCGCAGAGACCCAGTACTTC

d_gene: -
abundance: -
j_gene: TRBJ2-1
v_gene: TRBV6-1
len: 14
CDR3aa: CASSEPGVGNEQFF
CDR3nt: TGTGCCAGCAGTGAACCCGGGGTGGGCAATGAGCAGTTCTTC

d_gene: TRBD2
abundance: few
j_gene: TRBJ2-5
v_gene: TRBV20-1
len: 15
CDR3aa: CSARGSGTPGETQYF
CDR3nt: TGCAGTGCTAGAGGGAGCGGGACCCCAGGAGAGACCCAGTACTTC

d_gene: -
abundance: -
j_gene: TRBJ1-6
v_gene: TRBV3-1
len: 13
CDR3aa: CASSAGEGSPLHF
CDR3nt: TGTGCCAGCAGCGCAGGGGAAGGATCACCCCTCCACTTT

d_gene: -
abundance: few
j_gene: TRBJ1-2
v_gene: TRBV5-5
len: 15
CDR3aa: CASSPWTLGGYGYTF
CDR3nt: TGTGCCAGCAGCCCGTGGACCCTTGGCGGCTATGGCTACACCTTC

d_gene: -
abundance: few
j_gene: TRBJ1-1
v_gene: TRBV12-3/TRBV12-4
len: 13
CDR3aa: CASSSPWVSEAFF
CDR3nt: TGTGCCAGCAGTTCCCCCTGGGTCAGTGAAGCTTTCTTT

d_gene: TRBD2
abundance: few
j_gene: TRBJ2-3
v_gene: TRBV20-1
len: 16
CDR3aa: CSARTSGGARTDTQYF
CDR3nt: TGCAGTGCTAGGACTAGCGGGGGGGCCCGAACAGATACGCAGTATTTT

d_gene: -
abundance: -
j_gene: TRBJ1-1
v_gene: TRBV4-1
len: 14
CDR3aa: CASSPRYTNTEAFF
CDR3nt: TGCGCCAGCAGCCCTCGCTATACGAACACTGAAGCTTTCTTT

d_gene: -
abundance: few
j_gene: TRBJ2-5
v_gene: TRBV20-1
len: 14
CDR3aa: CSASRGAPQETQYF
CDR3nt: TGCAGTGCTAGCAGGGGGGCCCCACAAGAGACCCAGTACTTC

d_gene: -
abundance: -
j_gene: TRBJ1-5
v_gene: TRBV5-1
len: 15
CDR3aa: CASSSTGLRDQPQHF
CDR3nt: TGCGCCAGCAGCTCAACAGGTTTGAGGGATCAGCCCCAGCATTTT

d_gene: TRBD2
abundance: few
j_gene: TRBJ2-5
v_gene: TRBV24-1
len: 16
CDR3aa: CATGRVLAGNQETQYF
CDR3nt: TGTGCCACCGGACGGGTCCTAGCGGGGAACCAAGAGACCCAGTACTTC

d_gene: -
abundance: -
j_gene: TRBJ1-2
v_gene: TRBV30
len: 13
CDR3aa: CAWVWRDTTAYTF
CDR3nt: TGTGCCTGGGTGTGGAGGGACACCACGGCCTACACCTTC

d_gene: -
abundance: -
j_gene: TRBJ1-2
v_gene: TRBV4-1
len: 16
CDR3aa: CASSQVTRVDHYGYTF
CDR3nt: TGCGCCAGCAGCCAAGTAACCAGGGTAGATCACTATGGCTACACCTTC

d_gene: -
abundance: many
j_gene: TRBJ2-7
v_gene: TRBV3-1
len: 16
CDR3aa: CASSRTSGARSYEQYF
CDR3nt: TGTGCCAGCAGCCGGACATCAGGCGCGAGATCGTACGAGCAGTACTTC

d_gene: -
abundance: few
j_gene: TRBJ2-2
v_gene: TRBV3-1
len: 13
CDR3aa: CASSQGLEGGLFF
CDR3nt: TGTGCCAGCAGCCAAGGCTTGGAAGGGGGGCTGTTTTTT

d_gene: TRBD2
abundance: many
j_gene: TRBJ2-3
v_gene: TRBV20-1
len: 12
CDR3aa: CSVRSGRDTQYF
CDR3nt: TGCAGTGTCCGTAGCGGGAGGGATACGCAGTATTTT

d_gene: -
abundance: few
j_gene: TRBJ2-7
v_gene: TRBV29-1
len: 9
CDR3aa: CSAQLEQYF
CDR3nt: TGCAGCGCCCAGTTGGAGCAGTACTTC

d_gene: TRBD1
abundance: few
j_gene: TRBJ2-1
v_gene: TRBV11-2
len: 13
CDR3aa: CASSSGTANEQFF
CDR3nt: TGTGCCAGCAGCTCTGGGACAGCTAATGAGCAGTTCTTC

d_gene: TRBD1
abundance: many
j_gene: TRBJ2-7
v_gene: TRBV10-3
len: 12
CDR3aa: CAIGTGTYEQYF
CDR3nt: TGTGCCATCGGGACAGGGACCTACGAGCAGTACTTC

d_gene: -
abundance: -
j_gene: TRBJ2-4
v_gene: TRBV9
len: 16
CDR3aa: CASSVGGALGENIQYF
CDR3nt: TGTGCCAGCAGCGTAGGAGGGGCCCTCGGGGAAAACATTCAGTACTTC

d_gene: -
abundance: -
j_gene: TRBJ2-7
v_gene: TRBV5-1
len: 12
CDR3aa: CASRDSSYEQYF
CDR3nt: TGCGCCAGCAGGGACAGCTCCTACGAGCAGTACTTC

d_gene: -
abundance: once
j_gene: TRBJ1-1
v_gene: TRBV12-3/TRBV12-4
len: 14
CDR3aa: CASSLLRGPTAAFF
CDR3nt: TGTGCCAGCAGTTTATTGAGGGGACCAACTGCAGCTTTCTTT

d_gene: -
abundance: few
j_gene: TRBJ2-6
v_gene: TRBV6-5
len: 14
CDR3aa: CASARSSGANVLTF
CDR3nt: TGTGCCAGCGCCAGGAGCTCTGGGGCCAACGTCCTGACTTTC

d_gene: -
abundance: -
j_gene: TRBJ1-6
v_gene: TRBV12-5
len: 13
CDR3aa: CASGLEGLSPLHF
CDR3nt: TGTGCTAGTGGTTTGGAGGGACTATCACCCCTCCACTTT

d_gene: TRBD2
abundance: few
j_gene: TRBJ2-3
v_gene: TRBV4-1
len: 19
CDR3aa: CASSQEWAGGLAGGDTQYF
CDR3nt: TGCGCCAGCAGCCAAGAGTGGGCAGGCGGACTAGCAGGTGGAGATACGCAGTATTTT

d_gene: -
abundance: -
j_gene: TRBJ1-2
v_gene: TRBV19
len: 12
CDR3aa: CASKESNYGYTF
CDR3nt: TGTGCCAGTAAGGAGTCTAACTATGGCTACACCTTC

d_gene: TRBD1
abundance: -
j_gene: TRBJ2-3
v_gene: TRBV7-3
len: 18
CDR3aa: CASSSQPTTQGAADTQYF
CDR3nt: TGTGCCAGCAGCTCCCAACCAACTACACAGGGGGCAGCAGATACGCAGTATTTT

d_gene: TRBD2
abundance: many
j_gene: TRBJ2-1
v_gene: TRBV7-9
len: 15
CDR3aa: CASSLGGRAYNEQFF
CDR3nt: TGTGCCAGCAGCTTAGGCGGGAGGGCCTACAATGAGCAGTTCTTC

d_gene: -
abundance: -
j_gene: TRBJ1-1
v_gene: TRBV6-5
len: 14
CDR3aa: CASRRNPQNTEAFF
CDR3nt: TGTGCCAGCAGACGGAACCCACAGAACACTGAAGCTTTCTTT

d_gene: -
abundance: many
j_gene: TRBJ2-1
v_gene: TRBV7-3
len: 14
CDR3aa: CASSTPGPFREQFF
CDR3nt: TGTGCCAGCAGCACCCCGGGACCCTTTAGGGAGCAGTTCTTC